One and the same sample provided the 8 T cell receptor beta chains below, sequenced in a study of T cell responses to AZD1222 COVID-19 vaccine. Assay used: immunoSEQ multiplex PCR; TCRdb lists only in-frame clones, some missing. The sample has 120,000 to 150,000 clones, about 89% seen once. The sequencing here drew on peripheral blood, taken on day 0 of AZD1222 vaccination. Receptor source: an adult in good health.

The chain combines TRBV2 with TRBJ2-3, with unresolved D. V shed 4 bases and J shed 3 bases, with 5 bases lying between them. The CDR3 is made up of 12 amino acids. The germline CDR1 and CDR2 sequences are SNHLY and FYNNEI. CDR3 sequence (DNA): TGTGCCAGCAGTGTCACGACAGATACGCAGTATTTT. Its protein is CASSVTTDTQYF.

The chain employs TRBV29-1 and TRBJ2-1, with 11 nucleotides matching TRBD2. From germline, CDR1 is SQVTM and CDR2 ANQGSEA. J gave up 7 bases and V 7 bases, and 9 bases lay outside the gene matches. The CDR3 runs to 14 residues. CDR3 amino acids: CSAKGLAEGNEQFF. CDR3 DNA sequence: TGCAGCGCCAAGGGACTAGCGGAAGGGAATGAGCAGTTCTTC.

This clone was seen more than once but under ten times. The chain has TRBV6-4 and TRBJ2-2; D may correspond to TRBD1 or TRBD2 (5 bases each). Per germline, CDR1 MRHNA and CDR2 SNTAGT. The length of the CDR3 is 15 residues. The V and J ends lost 1 base and 1 base respectively, with 7 bases between them. CDR3 sequence: CASSDLGVNTGELFF. CDR3 coding DNA: TGTGCCAGCAGTGACTTGGGGGTGAACACCGGGGAGCTGTTTTTT.

Only one count was recorded for this clone. The J gene is TRBJ2-7, the V gene TRBV5-4; D perhaps matches TRBD2 (5 bases). The V gene lost 7 bases and the J gene lost 0 bases, with 14 bases spanning the gap. The CDR3 extends over 14 amino acids. CDR1 is SGHNT, CDR2 YYREEE, per germline (reference sequence). The CDR3 is CASSPRAASYEQYF. The CDR3 DNA follows: TGTGCCAGCTCCCCGAGGGCAGCCTCCTACGAGCAGTACTTC.

The chain uses TRBV5-5 and TRBJ1-4; D may be TRBD1 (6 bases). Trimming removed 3 bases at V and 1 base at J, with 7 bases between. Germline V gene sequence: CDR1 SGHKS, CDR2 YYEKEE (reference sequence). The CDR3 is made up of 14 amino acids. In DNA form, the CDR3 reads TGTGCCAGCAGCTGGGACATAACTAATGAAAAACTGTTTTTT. This codes for CASSWDITNEKLFF.

The genes are TRBV7-6 and TRBJ2-3, with 8 bases identical to TRBD2. Trimming cost V 1 base and J 6 bases; bases outside gene matches: 6. The CDR3 has 15 amino acids. The germline gives CDR1 SGHVS, CDR2 FNYEAQ. CDR3 nucleotide sequence: TGTGCCAGCAGCTTAGACCGGGGGGGCCGCGATACGCAGTATTTT. Translating gives CASSLDRGGRDTQYF.

The chain couples TRBV28 to TRBJ2-1, with D unresolved. Per germline, CDR1 MDHEN and CDR2 SYDVKM. This CDR3 is 14 amino acids long. Trimming pared 7 bases from V and 4 bases from J, leaving 14 bases between. For the CDR3, the DNA is TGTGCCAGCACCCTAAAGGGCCGGTACAATGAGCAGTTCTTC. This encodes CASTLKGRYNEQFF. Using reference TRBV28 and TRBJ2-1 for the parts outside the CDR3, the full variable domain is DVKVTQSSRYLVKRTGEKVFLECVQDMDHENMFWYRQDPGLGLRLIYFSYDVKMKEKGDIPEGYSVSREKKERFSLILESASTNQTSMYLCASTLKGRYNEQFFGPGTRLTVL.

The chain couples TRBV18 to TRBJ2-5; 7 bases line up with TRBD2. The germline V gene has CDR1 KGHSH and CDR2 LQKENI. The CDR3 loop spans 15 amino acids. V was clipped by 2 bases and J by 2 bases; unmatched bases: 5. Written as DNA, the CDR3 is TGTGCCAGCTCACCAAGGTCTAGCGGTCAAGAGACCCAGTACTTC. Encoded protein: CASSPRSSGQETQYF.